Following are 16 T cell receptor delta chains from one sample sequenced in a study of gamma-delta chains in newborns, infants, children. TCRdb called clones anew from the reads with CATT. This sample yields roughly 3,400 delta-chain clones, of which 1% to 1.5% are seen a single time; around 23% belongs to the top ten. The material sequenced was blood. These receptors came from a child who was a newborn, infant or young child, either healthy, febrile or measles-vaccinated (not recorded which).

By sample fraction, this clone is medium-sized. This likely reflects a read error, since a far larger clone is one base away. This chain uses TRDV2 with TRDJ3; 7 bases are a match to TRDD3. Germline loops: CDR1 GEAIGNYY, CDR2 EKD. The CDR3 extends over 17 amino acids. The CDR3 spells CACDTWGSSWDTRQTFF. The DNA for the CDR3 is TGTGCCTGTGACACCTGGGGGAGCTCCTGGGACACCCGACAGACGTTTTTC.

With respect to this clone: With a much larger clone just one base away, this may be a read error. At the DNA level, this CDR3 is encoded by other sequences in the same sample as well. V usage is TRDV3 and J usage is TRDJ2; unclear D gene. Germline CDR1 reads TVYSNPD; CDR2 reads GDNSRS (reference sequence). The CDR3 runs 13 residues. The CDR3 protein is CAFRRGSAAQLFF. The CDR3 DNA reads as TGTGCCTTTCGGAGGGGTTCGGCAGCCCAACTCTTCTTT. Full variable domain (rest looked up from reference TRDV3 and TRDJ2): CDKVTQSSPDQTVASGSEVVLLCTYDTVYSNPDLFWYRIRPDYSFQFVFYGDNSRSEGADFTQGRFSVKHILTQKAFHLVISPVRTEDSATYYCAFRRGSAAQLFFGKGTQLIVEP.

This clone ranks as large. The same CDR3 arises from other DNA sequences in this sample as well. The J gene is TRDJ2, the V gene TRDV2; TRDD3 matches 9 bases. This CDR3 spans 16 amino acids. Germline V gives CDR1 GEAIGNYY, CDR2 EKD. Trimming took 0 bases from V and 0 from J; bases not matched to a gene: 1. CDR3 sequence (DNA): TGTGCCTGTGACACCGTGGGGGATACTTTGACAGCACAACTCTTCTTT. Its protein is CACDTVGDTLTAQLFF.

This clone has just a few counts. This sequence is one base from a far larger clone and is likely a read error. In the same sample, other DNA sequences code for this CDR3. The DNA for the CDR3 is TGTGCCTGTGACACCCTGGGGCCCGATCCCGGGGACACCCGACAGATGTTTTTC. Its translation is CACDTLGPDPGDTRQMFF. The genes are TRDV2 and TRDJ3, with D possibly being TRDD3 (6 bases). V dropped 0 bases and J dropped 5 bases, with 16 bases sitting between them. The CDR3 has 18 residues. Per the germline V gene, CDR1 is GEAIGNYY and CDR2 is EKD.

A note on this clone: This likely traces to a read error, being one base from a far larger clone. Other DNA sequences in the sample encode the same CDR3. This rearrangement joins TRDV2 to TRDJ3; TRDD3 agrees at 12 bases. The length of the CDR3 is 20 residues. Per the germline V gene, CDR1 is GEAIGNYY and CDR2 is EKD. DNA for the CDR3: TGTGCCTGTGACACTTTTACCGCTGGGGGATACGCCTGGGACACCCGACAGATGTTCTTC. It encodes CACDTFTAGGYAWDTRQMFF.

This clone showed up just a few times. TCRdb pairs this DNA with a much larger clone's protein that differs at residue 17, likely a read error; the protein shown was translated from the DNA. The V gene is TRDV2, the J gene TRDJ2; 11 bases agree with TRDD3. Gene TRDJ1 matches the end of the DNA better, so the J call may be wrong. The CDR3 runs to 18 residues. The germline CDR1 and CDR2 sequences are GEAIGNYY and EKD. DNA of the CDR3: TGTGCCTGTGACTCCCTGGGGGATACTAAGGCGACGACAGGGGCACTCATCTTT. Translation gives CACDSLGDTKATTGALIF.

Of note for this clone: The protein that TCRdb holds for this DNA derives from a much larger clone and differs from the translated DNA at residue 11, which likely indicates a read error; the protein shown here is translated from the DNA. This chain links TRDV3 with TRDJ1; TRDD3 aligns across 8 bases. This CDR3 has 15 residues. Germline CDR1 and CDR2: TVYSNPD and GDNSRS (reference sequence). The CDR3 region is CAFRLGAPYTYKLIF. DNA of the CDR3: TGTGCCTTTAGACTGGGGGCCCCCTACACCTATAAACTCATCTTT.

As to this clone: This sequence is one base from a far larger clone and is likely a read error. The chain uses TRDV2 and TRDJ2; the match to TRDD3 covers 8 bases. Germline lookup yields CDR1 GEAIGNYY and CDR2 EKD. The CDR3 is made up of 14 amino acids. CDR3 amino acids: CACGTWGMTAQLFF. In DNA, the CDR3 is TGTGCCTGTGGCACCTGGGGGATGACAGCACAACTCTTCTTT.

This clone was seen a few times. The protein held in TCRdb is that of a much larger clone and does not match this DNA's translation at residue 14, likely because of a read error; the protein shown is translated from the DNA. V usage is TRDV2 and J usage is TRDJ2; the match to TRDD3 covers 9 bases. The germline gives CDR1 GEAIGNYY, CDR2 EKD. The CDR3 is made up of 18 amino acids. For the CDR3, the DNA is TGTGCCTGTGACCCCGTACTGGGGGAGTTACCCCGGACAACACAACTCTTCTTT. It yields the protein CACDPVLGELPRTTQLFF.

A word on this clone: The protein recorded in TCRdb matches a much larger clone and deviates from this DNA's translation at residue 5, suggesting a read error; the protein here is obtained by translating the DNA. The chain joins TRDV2 to TRDJ1, with 11 bases matching TRDD3. In germline, CDR1 is GEAIGNYY, CDR2 EKD. The CDR3 covers 16 residues. V was pared by 3 bases and J by 1 base, with 6 bases of the junction left unmatched. CDR3 loop: CACDVLGDKTTDKLIF. The DNA for the CDR3 is TGTGCCTGTGACGTACTGGGGGATAAAACCACCGATAAACTCATCTTT.

Comment on this clone: The translation of this DNA and the TCRdb protein of a much larger clone differ at residue 5, probably owing to a read error; the protein shown here is translated from the DNA. The chain uses TRDV2 and TRDJ3, with TRDD3 matching over 11 bases. V lost 3 bases, J lost 0 bases, and 3 bases stayed unmatched. In germline, CDR1 is GEAIGNYY, CDR2 EKD. The CDR3 has 18 residues. The CDR3 sequence: CACDDTGGYSWDTRQMFF. The CDR3 nucleotides are TGTGCCTGTGACGATACTGGGGGATACTCCTGGGACACCCGACAGATGTTTTTC.

This clone was counted between two and nine times. The protein TCRdb gives is from a much larger clone and does not agree with this DNA's translation at residue 10, likely a read error; the protein shown here comes from the DNA. The chain couples TRDV2 to TRDJ3; D not certain. This CDR3 is 17 amino acids long. The germline gives CDR1 GEAIGNYY, CDR2 EKD. The CDR3 nucleotides are TGTGCCTGTGACACCGGATTTTACTCCCGGGACACCCGACAGATGTTTTTC. Its translation is CACDTGFYSRDTRQMFF.

In this sample, this clone is hyperexpanded. Other DNA variants within this sample encode the same CDR3. The gene calls are TRDV2 and TRDJ2, with D tentatively TRDD3 (5 bases). Germline V gene sequence: CDR1 GEAIGNYY, CDR2 EKD. With 0 bases removed from V and 4 bases from J, the gap between germline ends came to 5 bases. CDR3 length: 13 amino acids. In DNA form, the CDR3 reads TGTGCCTGTGACACCTGGGGGACAGCACAACTCTTCTTT. Protein sequence: CACDTWGTAQLFF.

This clone was detected a few times. Only one base separates this from a far larger clonotype, so it likely reflects a read error. This chain uses TRDV2 with TRDJ3; 8 bases are shared with TRDD3. The CDR3 length is 22 residues. Unmatched junction bases numbered 19, after V lost 3 bases and J lost 1 base. CDR1 and CDR2 (germline): GEAIGNYY, EKD. This chain's CDR3 is CACDSARTGGTNPSWDTRQMFF. DNA of the CDR3: TGTGCCTGTGACTCCGCACGTACTGGGGGCACCAACCCATCCTGGGACACCCGACAGATGTTTTTC.

This clone was seen a handful of times. A far larger clone is a single base away, which makes a read error likely. Additional DNA sequences in this sample encode the identical CDR3. This chain connects TRDV2 to TRDJ3; a weak D match, TRDD3 (5 bases). CDR3 length: 18 residues. Germline V gene sequence: CDR1 GEAIGNYY, CDR2 EKD. V was pared by 0 bases and J by 0 bases, with 11 bases between. The CDR3 here is CACDTGDTRSWDTRQMFF. The CDR3 DNA sequence: TGTGCCTGTGACACCGGGGACACGCGCTCCTGGGACACCCGACAGATGTTTTTC.

This clone was observed a handful of times. A read error likely explains this, since a far larger clone differs by one base. The chain combines TRDV2 with TRDJ1; 13 positions match TRDD3. The CDR3 runs to 16 residues. The V segment lost 4 bases and the J segment 0 bases; nucleotides outside the gene matches: 4. Germline-derived CDR1 and CDR2 are GEAIGNYY and EKD. CDR3 in DNA: TGTGCCTGTGATACACTGGGGGATACGCACACCGATAAACTCATCTTT. The encoded protein is CACDTLGDTHTDKLIF.